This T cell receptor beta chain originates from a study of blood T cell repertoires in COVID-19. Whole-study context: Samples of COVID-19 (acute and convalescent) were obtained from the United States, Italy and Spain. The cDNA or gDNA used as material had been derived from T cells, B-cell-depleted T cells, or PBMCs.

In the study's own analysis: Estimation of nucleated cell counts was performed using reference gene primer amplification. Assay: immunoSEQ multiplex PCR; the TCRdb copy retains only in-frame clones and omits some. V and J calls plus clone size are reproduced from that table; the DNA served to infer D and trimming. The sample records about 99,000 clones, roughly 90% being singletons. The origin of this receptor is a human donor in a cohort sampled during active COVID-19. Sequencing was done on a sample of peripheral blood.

This CDR3 reads CASSYLDRGIYEQYF. CDR3 coding DNA: TGTGCCAGCAGTTACTTGGACAGGGGAATTTACGAGCAGTACTTC. This chain links TRBV6-2 or TRBV6-3 with TRBJ2-7; 9 nucleotides align to TRBD1. Germline V gene lookup returns CDR1 MNHEY and CDR2 SVGEGT. V lost 1 base and J lost 4; bases outside the gene matches: 5. The CDR3 consists of 15 residues.